This record covers a single T cell receptor beta chain. Its antigen is undetermined. The data originate from a study of blood T cells in healthy people across ages. Study-wide points: Investigators treated diversity estimates from one million T cells as underestimates.

With a J-beta primer mix and a sample-barcoded 5' primer, a second PCR ran roughly 7 to 11 cycles. TCRdb processed the 5' RACE reads anew with MiXCR; each CDR3 protein has one entry. This sample has 800,000 to 950,000 distinct CDR3 sequences; around 48% occur once, and the top ten carry 13%. CDR1 MDHEN and CDR2 SYDVKM come from the germline V gene. CDR3 length equals 14 residues. V shed 9 bases, J shed 4 bases, and the junction held 8 bases outside the gene matches. Material for sequencing was blood. This sequence joins TRBV28 and TRBJ2-1, with 8 nucleotides matching TRBD2. The TCR comes from a man younger than 45 in good health. The CDR3 DNA follows: TGTGCCAGTACCGGGACTAGATATTACAATGAGCAGTTCTTC. Protein sequence: CASTGTRYYNEQFF.